This entry concerns a single TCR beta chain. The clone's antigen remains unknown. These data come from a study of cytomegalovirus exposure and HLA in healthy donors (dated by TCRdb to the late 2010s). At the level of the whole study: An earlier analysis of 587 of the donors reported 250 to 350 Gb of sequence data and roughly 100 million unique TCR beta sequences from roughly 200 million T cells. Using immunosequencing, the study profiled T cell repertoires from 666 subjects and related those repertoires to cytomegalovirus serostatus. The number of donors typed differed by locus, with 629-630 for A, B, C, DRB1 and DQB1, roughly 520 for DQA1, over 600 for DPA1, and over 400 for DPB1. In a later analysis, previously published TCR beta repertoires from 550 to 750 donors were re-analyzed and high-resolution HLA genotyping was added so that TCR occurrence patterns could be studied. HLA typing included class I and class II loci at four-digit resolution. An early release that covered about 600 HLA-typed donors contained approximately 300 gigabases of sequencing data and about 84 million unique TCR sequences. Across some 400 genotyped donors of the cohort, an average of roughly 250,000 unique TCR beta nucleotide sequences per donor were sequenced, and approximately 19% of those sequences were non-productive. Along with the approximately 650-subject first cohort, a separate validation cohort of more than 90 different subjects was used. The study combined high-throughput TCR immunosequencing, statistical association of individual TCRs with disease status, and machine learning to predict cytomegalovirus infection status. Rather than drawing on any new phenotypic data, the later analysis identified candidate immune exposures from TCR beta sequences and the way those sequences occurred across donors. The aim of the study was to test whether cataloging public T cell receptors could identify signatures of past pathogen exposure. The genetic ancestry cluster associated with self-reported Caucasian donors included 65% to 90% of the roughly 400 genotyped donors. Alongside the repertoire data, information on donor age, sex, ethnicity and CMV serostatus was compiled. In an earlier analysis of roughly 540 of the donors, high-throughput TCR beta sequencing was used to judge whether each TCR beta V gene segment behaved as functional or pseudogenic. In a later genetic analysis, genome-wide SNP genotypes for about three fifths of the roughly 670 donors were used, and that subset was treated as a discovery cohort. Five DR-DQ haplotypes were handled as single units for association and clustering because linkage in the cohort was strong. All discovery cohort repertoires had been generated using a single sequencing platform. The research as a whole found: V-gene and J-gene trimming of TCR beta chains was associated with a missense DCLRE1C variant in a later genetic analysis, and the association was replicated in an independent cohort. Roughly uniform sequencing depth across donors was assumed in presence/absence analyses, although this assumption may not hold. While some public TCRs were present in many individuals, most TCR sequences turned up only very rarely across donors. Some IMGT-functional V segments, including TRBV6-2 and TRBV6-3, could not be told apart with the 87-base-pair reads, so those segments were excluded. The classifier was reported to diagnose cytomegalovirus status with high specificity and sensitivity in both the original cohort and the validation cohort. For the cohort, immune exposure information was limited to CMV serostatus. In a later analysis, HLA-associated TCR beta chains were found to be more clonally expanded and to have lower generation probabilities than equally common non-associated chains. A later analysis found that most CMV-associated TCR beta chains appeared HLA-restricted, with HLA associations seemingly driven largely by CMV exposure. A few of the identified cytomegalovirus-associated TCR beta chains were confirmed in vitro to be specific for cytomegalovirus antigens. This cohort had only TCR beta chains sequenced, and the lack of alpha or paired-chain data limited which features could be detected. A later analysis reported that several top co-occurrence clusters appeared linked to parvovirus B19, influenza, CMV and Epstein-Barr virus. A cluster of highly shared sequence variants was judged likely to be a technical artifact of the sequencing pipeline. Because HLA typing was missing for some donors at each locus, association tests included only the typed subset. Because counts were too low, 15 to 20 rarely observed V segments, including chromosome 9 orphons, were excluded from the earlier analysis of 500 to 700 of the donors. A total of roughly 160 TCR beta chains were listed by the study as associated with cytomegalovirus. Strong co-occurrence of HLA alleles, especially DR and DQ, made assigning TCR associations to individual alleles difficult. In a later genetic analysis, fewer N-insertions in productive TCRs were reported among donors in an Asian-associated ancestry cluster than the 666-donor mean. Linkage disequilibrium might explain the correlated functional status among segregating V segments, but an unknown experimental factor could not be ruled out. In a later analysis, the rate of TCR association differed among HLA loci, with DRB1 alleles having the most associated TCRs and HLA-C alleles having the fewest. It was suggested by the authors that the approach could potentially be generalized to other disease states and immunological phenotypes. At a false discovery rate of 0.05, a later analysis linked approximately 18,000 TCR beta sequences to specific HLA alleles. A further reported finding was that TCR beta sequences accurately predicted the HLA-A and HLA-B alleles for most subjects in the first cohort. Broadly in line with IMGT annotations, most TCR beta V segments showed up in productive rearrangements about 87% or about 30% of the time in an earlier analysis of about 500 of the donors.

The cohort was made up of 666 healthy bone marrow donors. At the time of sampling, all cohort members were nominally healthy, though unrecorded immune exposures were likely present. The donor was CMV seronegative and belonged to the group of around 400 seronegative cohort members. Each donor provided a peripheral blood sample, and peripheral blood mononuclear cells were used for TCR beta sequencing. The Qiagen DNeasy Blood Extraction Kit was used to extract genomic DNA from the blood cell samples. Including the terminal cysteine and phenylalanine, the CDR3 comprises 14 residues. Only the CDR3 DNA stays, 42 bases, in frame from base 1. Deletion took 1 base off V and 4 bases off J, with a span of 8 bases between the germline ends. The germline V gene encodes CDR1 SGHAT and CDR2 FQNNGV. Libraries were built with the immunoSEQ multiplex PCR assay. A mixture of 60 forward primers for TCR Vbeta segments and 13 reverse primers for TCR Jbeta segments was used in the multiplex PCR. The CDR3 region of rearranged TCR beta genes was amplified from genomic DNA by a multiplex PCR assay. The Illumina HiSeq System was used to sequence the amplified TCR beta libraries as 87-base-pair reads. The published analysis was carried out like this. Across the 600 to 700 repertoires, a later analysis counted 80 million or so unique TCR beta chains, roughly 11 million of which were shared by at least two donors. Raw reads were error-corrected and collapsed into unique sequences with a nearest-neighbor algorithm that merged closely related sequences to remove PCR and sequencing errors. CDR3 sequences were aligned to IMGT reference sequences to assign V, D and J gene segments. For a sequence to be retained, a match of at least six nucleotides to both a V gene segment and a J gene segment was required. Rearrangements were called productive when the CDR3 lacked stop codons and stayed in frame with V and J; all others were non-productive. Following IMGT convention, CDR3 was defined as the stretch from the second conserved V-encoded cysteine up to the conserved J-encoded phenylalanine. Sequences without an unambiguous match to a single V gene segment were excluded from the earlier analysis of a few hundred of the donors. An earlier analysis of a few hundred of the donors called V segments functional above 56.7% productive rearrangements and segregating when the between-donor standard deviation exceeded 5%. To diagnose cytomegalovirus status from the catalog of TCR beta chain sequences, a statistical classification framework was built. A later analysis assigned V and J genes by comparing TCR nucleotide sequences with IMGT/GENE-DB human TR gene sequences. A later analysis assigned CDR3 sequences and most-parsimonious VDJ recombination scenarios with the TCRdist pipeline. In a later analysis, each TCR beta chain was defined by its CDR3 amino acid sequence together with its V-gene family, and reads lacking a unique V-gene family were excluded. In a later analysis, approximately 590 highly shared, low-generation-probability nucleotide sequences were removed to address suspected cross-contamination and a sequencing artifact. For each public chain, a later analysis derived a clonal expansion index from normalized ranks of inferred template counts within each repertoire. In a later analysis, generation probabilities were computed with a VDJ recombination model fitted to out-of-frame rearrangements, and the resulting probabilities were checked against IGoR. A later analysis scored TCR-TCR, TCR-HLA and TCR-CMV co-occurrence with hypergeometric tests, applying a repertoire-size bias correction to TCR pairs. False discovery rates were estimated in a later analysis by permuting HLA or CMV assignments 20 times. A later analysis grouped co-occurring TCRs with DBSCAN, adding TCRdist sequence similarity when clustering within HLA-allele-positive subsets. Repertoires with fewer than 30,000 or more than 120,000 public chains, plus five repertoires with anomalous nucleotide sharing, were excluded from co-occurrence clustering. TCRdb's version of the immuneACCESS table is confined to in-frame rearrangements and falls short of the full clone set. An unresolved V gene accounts for under half of the shortfall where checked; the remainder is of unknown origin. V and J calls and clone size are given by that table; D and trimming were obtained from the DNA. The sample table gives some 46,000 clones. The leading ten clones occupy 7% to 8.5% of the sample.

Material: PBMCs. The receptor was isolated from a male donor in good health and CMV-seronegative. This chain joins TRBV11-2 to TRBJ1-3, with the D gene uncertain. The nucleotide sequence reads as follows: TGTGCCAGCAGCTTAGGCGGCGGCGGAAACACCATATATTTT. Protein translation: CASSLGGGGNTIYF.